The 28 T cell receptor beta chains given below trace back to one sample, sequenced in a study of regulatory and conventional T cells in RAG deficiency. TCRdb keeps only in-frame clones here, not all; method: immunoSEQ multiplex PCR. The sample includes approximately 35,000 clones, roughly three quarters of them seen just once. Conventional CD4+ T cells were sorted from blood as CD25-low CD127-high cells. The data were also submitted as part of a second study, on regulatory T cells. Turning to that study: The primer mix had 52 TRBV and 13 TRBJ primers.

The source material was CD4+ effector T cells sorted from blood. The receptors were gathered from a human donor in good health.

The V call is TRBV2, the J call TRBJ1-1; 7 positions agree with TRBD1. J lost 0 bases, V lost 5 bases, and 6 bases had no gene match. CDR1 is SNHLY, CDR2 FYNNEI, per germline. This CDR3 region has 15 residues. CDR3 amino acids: CASSSQGVMNTEAFF. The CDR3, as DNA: TGTGCCAGCAGTTCGCAGGGGGTCATGAACACTGAAGCTTTCTTT.

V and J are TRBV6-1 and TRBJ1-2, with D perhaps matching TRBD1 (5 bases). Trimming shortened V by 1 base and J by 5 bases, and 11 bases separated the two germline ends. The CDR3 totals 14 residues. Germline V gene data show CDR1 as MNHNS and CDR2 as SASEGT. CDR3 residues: CASSEGGRGYGYTF. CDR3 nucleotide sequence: TGTGCCAGCAGTGAAGGTGGTCGGGGGTATGGCTACACCTTC.

This CDR3 is CASRAPPTYEQYF. The CDR3 DNA sequence: TGTGCCAGCAGGGCACCCCCCACCTACGAGCAGTACTTC. This chain uses TRBV6-4 with TRBJ2-7; D remains ambiguous. The CDR3 runs to 13 residues. Trimming left V 6 bases short and J 2 bases short, with 11 bases between. Looked up from germline, CDR1 is MRHNA and CDR2 is SNTAGT.

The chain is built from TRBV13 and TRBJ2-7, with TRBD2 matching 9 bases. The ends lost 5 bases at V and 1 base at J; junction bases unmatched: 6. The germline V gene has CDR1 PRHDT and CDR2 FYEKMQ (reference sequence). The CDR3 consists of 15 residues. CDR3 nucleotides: TGTGCCAGCAGCCACAGCGGGGGGCCGTCCTACGAGCAGTACTTC. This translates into CASSHSGGPSYEQYF. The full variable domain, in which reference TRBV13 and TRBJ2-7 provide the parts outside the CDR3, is AAGVIQSPRHLIKEKRETATLKCYPIPRHDTVYWYQQGPGQDPQFLISFYEKMQSDKGSIPDRFSAQQFSDYHSELNMSSLELGDSALYFCASSHSGGPSYEQYFGPGTRLTVT.

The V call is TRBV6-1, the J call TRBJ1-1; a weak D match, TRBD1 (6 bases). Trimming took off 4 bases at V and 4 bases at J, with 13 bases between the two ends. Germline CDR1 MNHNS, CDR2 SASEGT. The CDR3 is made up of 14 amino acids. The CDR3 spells CASSATGRSTEAFF. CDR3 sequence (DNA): TGTGCCAGCAGTGCTACAGGGCGAAGCACTGAAGCTTTCTTT.

The CDR3 reads CSVAGAWNQPQHF. The CDR3 coding sequence is TGCAGCGTTGCAGGGGCTTGGAATCAGCCCCAGCATTTT. The rearrangement links TRBV29-1 to TRBJ1-5, with D perhaps TRBD1 (6 bases). This CDR3 is 13 amino acids long. Germline-derived CDR1 and CDR2 are SQVTM and ANQGSEA. Trimming pared 4 bases from V and 4 bases from J, leaving 11 bases between.

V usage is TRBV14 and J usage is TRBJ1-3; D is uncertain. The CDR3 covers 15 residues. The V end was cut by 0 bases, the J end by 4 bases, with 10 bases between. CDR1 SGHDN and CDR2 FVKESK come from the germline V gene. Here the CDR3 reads CASSQEGFTGNTIYF. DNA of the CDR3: TGTGCCAGCAGCCAAGAAGGCTTCACCGGAAACACCATATATTTT. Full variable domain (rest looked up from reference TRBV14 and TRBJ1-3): EAGVTQFPSHSVIEKGQTVTLRCDPISGHDNLYWYRRVMGKEIKFLLHFVKESKQDESGMPNNRFLAERTGGTYSTLKVQPAELEDSGVYFCASSQEGFTGNTIYFGEGSWLTVV.

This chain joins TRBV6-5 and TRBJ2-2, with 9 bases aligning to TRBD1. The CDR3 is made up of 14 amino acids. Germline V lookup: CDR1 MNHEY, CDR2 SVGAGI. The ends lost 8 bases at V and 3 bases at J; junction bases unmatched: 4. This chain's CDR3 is CASSQGADTGELFF. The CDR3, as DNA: TGTGCCAGCTCACAGGGGGCGGACACCGGGGAGCTGTTTTTT.

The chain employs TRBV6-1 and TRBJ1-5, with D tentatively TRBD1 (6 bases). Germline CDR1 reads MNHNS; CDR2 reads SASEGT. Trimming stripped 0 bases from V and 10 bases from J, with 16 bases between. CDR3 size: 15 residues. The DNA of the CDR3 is TGTGCCAGCAGTGAAGCGGGGCGGGGGGCAGGCCCCCAGCATTTT. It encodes CASSEAGRGAGPQHF.

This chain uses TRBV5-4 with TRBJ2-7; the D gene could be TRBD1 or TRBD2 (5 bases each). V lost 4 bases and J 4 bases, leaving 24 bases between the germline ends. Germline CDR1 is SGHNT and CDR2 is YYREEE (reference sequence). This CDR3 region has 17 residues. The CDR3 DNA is TGTGCCAGCAGCCCACAGTTGGGTGGGACGAGTGTTTACGAGCAGTACTTC. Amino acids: CASSPQLGGTSVYEQYF.

CDR3 in DNA: TGTGCCAGCAGTTTAGGAGGAGGGACAGATACGCAGTATTTT. Its protein is CASSLGGGTDTQYF. The chain recombines TRBV27 with TRBJ2-3; a weak D match, TRBD2 (6 bases). The CDR3 totals 14 residues. Germline values: CDR1 MNHEY, CDR2 SMNVEV (reference sequence). V was shortened by 2 bases and J by 3 bases, with 9 bases between the two germline ends.

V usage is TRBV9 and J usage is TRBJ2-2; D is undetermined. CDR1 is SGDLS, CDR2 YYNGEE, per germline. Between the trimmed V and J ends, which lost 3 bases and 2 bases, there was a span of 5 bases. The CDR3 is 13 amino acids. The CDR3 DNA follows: TGTGCCAGCAGCGGAGAAAACACCGGGGAGCTGTTTTTT. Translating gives CASSGENTGELFF.

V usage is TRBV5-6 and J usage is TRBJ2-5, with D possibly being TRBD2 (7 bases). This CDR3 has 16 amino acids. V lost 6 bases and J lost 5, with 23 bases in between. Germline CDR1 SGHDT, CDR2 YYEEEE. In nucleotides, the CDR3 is TGTGCCAGCAACCCCTTTGGGGAGGGGGGGGCGGAGACCCAGTACTTC. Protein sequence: CASNPFGEGGAETQYF.

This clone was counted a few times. Here the CDR3 reads CASSLPAYGYTF. In DNA form, the CDR3 reads TGTGCCAGCAGTTTACCAGCCTATGGCTACACCTTC. The V gene is TRBV2, the J gene TRBJ1-2, with D uncertain. Trimming removed 5 bases from V and 4 bases from J, with 8 bases in between. Germline V gene lookup returns CDR1 SNHLY and CDR2 FYNNEI. The CDR3 contains 12 residues.

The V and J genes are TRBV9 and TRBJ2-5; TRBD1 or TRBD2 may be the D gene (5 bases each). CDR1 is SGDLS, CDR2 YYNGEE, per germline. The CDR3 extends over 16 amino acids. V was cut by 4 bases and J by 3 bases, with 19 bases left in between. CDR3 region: CASSTRTVGEKETQYF. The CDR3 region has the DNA TGTGCCAGCAGCACCCGGACGGTGGGGGAAAAAGAGACCCAGTACTTC. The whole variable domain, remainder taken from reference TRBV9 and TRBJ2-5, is DSGVTQTPKHLITATGQRVTLRCSPRSGDLSVYWYQQSLDQGLQFLIQYYNGEERAKGNILERFSAQQFPDLHSELNLSSLELGDSALYFCASSTRTVGEKETQYFGPGTRLLVL.

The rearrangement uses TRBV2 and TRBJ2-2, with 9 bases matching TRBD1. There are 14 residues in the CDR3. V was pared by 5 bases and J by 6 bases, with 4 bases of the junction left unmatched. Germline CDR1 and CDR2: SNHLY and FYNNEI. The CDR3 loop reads CASSRTGAAGELFF. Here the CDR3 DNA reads TGTGCCAGCAGTAGGACAGGGGCTGCCGGGGAGCTGTTTTTT.

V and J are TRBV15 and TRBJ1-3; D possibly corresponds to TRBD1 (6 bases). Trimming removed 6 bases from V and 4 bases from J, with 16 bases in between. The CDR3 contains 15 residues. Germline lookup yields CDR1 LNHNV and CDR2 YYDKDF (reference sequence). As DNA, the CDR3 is TGTGCCACCAGTGAGTCGGGGGCTCGGGGAAACACCATATATTTT. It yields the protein CATSESGARGNTIYF.

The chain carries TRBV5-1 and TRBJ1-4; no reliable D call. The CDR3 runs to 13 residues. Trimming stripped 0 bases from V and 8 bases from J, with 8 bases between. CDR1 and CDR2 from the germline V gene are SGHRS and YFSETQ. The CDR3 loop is CASSLEVQEKLFF. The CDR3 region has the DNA TGCGCCAGCAGCTTGGAGGTCCAAGAAAAACTGTTTTTT.

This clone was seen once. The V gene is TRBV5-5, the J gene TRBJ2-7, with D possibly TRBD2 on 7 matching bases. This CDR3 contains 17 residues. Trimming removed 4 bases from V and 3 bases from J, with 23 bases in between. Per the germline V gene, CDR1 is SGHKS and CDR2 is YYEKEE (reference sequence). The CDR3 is CASSPVGSGGKLYEQYF. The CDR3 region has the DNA TGTGCCAGCAGCCCGGTAGGTTCGGGGGGCAAGCTCTACGAGCAGTACTTC.

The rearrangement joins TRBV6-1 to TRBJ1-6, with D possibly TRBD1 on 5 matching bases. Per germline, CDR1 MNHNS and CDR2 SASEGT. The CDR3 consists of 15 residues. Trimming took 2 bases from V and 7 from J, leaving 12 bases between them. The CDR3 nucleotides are TGTGCCAGCAGTGAATGGCAGGGCGAGAATTCACCCCTCCACTTT. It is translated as CASSEWQGENSPLHF.

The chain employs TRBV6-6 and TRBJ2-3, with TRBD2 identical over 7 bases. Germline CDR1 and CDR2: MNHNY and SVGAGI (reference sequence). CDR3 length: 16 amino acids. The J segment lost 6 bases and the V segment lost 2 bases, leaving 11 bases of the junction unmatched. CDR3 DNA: TGTGCCAGCAGTTACCCTAGCGGACCCGAAGGGGATACGCAGTATTTT. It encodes CASSYPSGPEGDTQYF.

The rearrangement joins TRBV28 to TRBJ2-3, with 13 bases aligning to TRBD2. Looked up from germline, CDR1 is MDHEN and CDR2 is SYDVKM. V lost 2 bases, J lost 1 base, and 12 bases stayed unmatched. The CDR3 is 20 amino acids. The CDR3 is CASSLGPGLAGAHRTDTQYF. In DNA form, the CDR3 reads TGTGCCAGCAGTTTAGGGCCCGGACTAGCGGGGGCGCATCGCACAGATACGCAGTATTTT. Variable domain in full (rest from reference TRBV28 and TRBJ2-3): DVKVTQSSRYLVKRTGEKVFLECVQDMDHENMFWYRQDPGLGLRLIYFSYDVKMKEKGDIPEGYSVSREKKERFSLILESASTNQTSMYLCASSLGPGLAGAHRTDTQYFGPGTRLTVL.

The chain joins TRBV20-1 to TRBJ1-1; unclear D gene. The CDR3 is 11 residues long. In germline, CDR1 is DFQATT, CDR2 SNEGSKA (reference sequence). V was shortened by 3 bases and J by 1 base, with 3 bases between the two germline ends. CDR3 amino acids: CSARENTEAFF. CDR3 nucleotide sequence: TGCAGTGCTAGGGAGAACACTGAAGCTTTCTTT.

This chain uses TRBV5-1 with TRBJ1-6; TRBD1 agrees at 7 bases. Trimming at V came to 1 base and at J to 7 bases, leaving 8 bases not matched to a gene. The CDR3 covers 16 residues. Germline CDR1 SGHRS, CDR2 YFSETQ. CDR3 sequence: CASSLSGQGGNSPLHF. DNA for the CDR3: TGCGCCAGCAGCTTGTCGGGGCAGGGGGGGAATTCACCCCTCCACTTT.

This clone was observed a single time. CDR3 loop: CASSQDWGDRAKYTF. The CDR3 DNA is TGTGCCAGCAGCCAAGATTGGGGGGACAGGGCGAAGTACACCTTC. V usage is TRBV4-2 and J usage is TRBJ1-2; 9 bases map to TRBD1. The V gene's germline CDR1 is LGHNA and CDR2 YNFKEQ. The V and J ends lost 0 bases and 11 bases, in that order; junction bases with no gene match: 10. The CDR3 has 15 amino acids.

Here the CDR3 reads CASRMGPREDQPQHF. CDR3 in DNA: TGCGCCAGCAGGATGGGACCTCGAGAGGATCAGCCCCAGCATTTT. The V and J genes are TRBV10-2 and TRBJ1-5; tentative D call: TRBD1 (5 bases). The germline V gene has CDR1 WSHSY and CDR2 SAAADI. The CDR3 is made up of 15 amino acids. The V end was cut by 6 bases, the J end by 5 bases, with 17 bases between.

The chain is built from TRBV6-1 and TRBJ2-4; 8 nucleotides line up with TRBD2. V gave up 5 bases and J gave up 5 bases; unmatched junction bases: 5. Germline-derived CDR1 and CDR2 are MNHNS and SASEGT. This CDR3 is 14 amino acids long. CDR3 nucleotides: TGTGCCAGCAGTCGCAGCGGGGGACAAAACATTCAGTACTTC. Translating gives CASSRSGGQNIQYF.

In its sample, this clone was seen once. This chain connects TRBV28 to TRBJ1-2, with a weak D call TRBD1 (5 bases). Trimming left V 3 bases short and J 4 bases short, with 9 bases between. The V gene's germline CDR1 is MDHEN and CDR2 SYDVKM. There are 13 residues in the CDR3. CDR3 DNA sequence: TGTGCCAGCAGTTTTCGGGGCGGCTATGGCTACACCTTC. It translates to CASSFRGGYGYTF.